This T cell receptor (beta chain) is drawn from a study of T cell responses to AZD1222 COVID-19 vaccine. Study-wide results and limits: In a largely white British group with more females than males, clonal diversity was possibly underestimated.

The repertoire was sequenced with immunoSEQ multiplex PCR; TCRdb's copy has only in-frame clones and lacks some. The sample consists of around 140,000 clones, 89% of them appearing once. This clone was recorded once. What it binds is not known. There are 17 residues in the CDR3. Germline-derived CDR1 and CDR2 are MDHEN and SYDVKM. The V gene lost 3 bases and the J gene lost 4 bases, with 21 bases spanning the gap. This sample comprised peripheral blood, obtained on day 0 of AZD1222 vaccination. The chain is built from TRBV28 and TRBJ1-1; TRBD1 might be the D (5 bases). The sequence derives from an adult in good health. CDR3 sequence reads: CASSFTGTGTGSTEAFF. CDR3 DNA sequence: TGTGCCAGCAGTTTCACCGGGACTGGAACGGGTAGCACTGAAGCTTTCTTT.